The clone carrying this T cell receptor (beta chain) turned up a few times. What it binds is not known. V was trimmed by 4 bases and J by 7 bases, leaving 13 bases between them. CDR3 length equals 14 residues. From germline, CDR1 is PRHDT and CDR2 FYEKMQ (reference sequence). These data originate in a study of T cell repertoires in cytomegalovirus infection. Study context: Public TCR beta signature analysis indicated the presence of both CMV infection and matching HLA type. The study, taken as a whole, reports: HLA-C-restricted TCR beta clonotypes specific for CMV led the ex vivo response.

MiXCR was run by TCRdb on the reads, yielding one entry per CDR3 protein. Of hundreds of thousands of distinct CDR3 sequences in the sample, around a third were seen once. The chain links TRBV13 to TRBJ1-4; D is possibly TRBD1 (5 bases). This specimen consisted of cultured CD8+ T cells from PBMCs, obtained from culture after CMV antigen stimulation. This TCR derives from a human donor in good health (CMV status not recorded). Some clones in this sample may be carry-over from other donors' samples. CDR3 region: CASSSGRGGEKLFF. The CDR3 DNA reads TGTGCCAGCAGCTCAGGACGGGGCGGTGAAAAACTGTTTTTT. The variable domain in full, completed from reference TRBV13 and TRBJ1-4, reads AAGVIQSPRHLIKEKRETATLKCYPIPRHDTVYWYQQGPGQDPQFLISFYEKMQSDKGSIPDRFSAQQFSDYHSELNMSSLELGDSALYFCASSSGRGGEKLFFGSGTQLSVL.